In its sample, the clone carrying this T cell receptor beta chain was seen once. The antigen is undetermined. These data are taken from a study of PD-L1 blockade in urothelial cancer. The overall study: Twenty-five of 29 patients were males with bladder-origin urothelial cancer. In terms of prior chemotherapy, patients had received 0 to 3 regimens. A median blood sample held about 140,000 T cells and approximately 80,000 unique TCRs. Notes on the study in general: Tumor-associated blood clones were expanded more by durable-benefit patients at 3 weeks.

Here immunoSEQ multiplex PCR was the method, and the copy in TCRdb shows in-frame clones only, minus some. The sample records under 90,000 clones, roughly nine tenths being singletons. CDR3 length: 15 amino acids. The TCR originated in a man aged 55 to 70 with urothelial cancer. The chain combines TRBV21-1 with TRBJ2-7; the table's D call, TRBD1, has no DNA check behind it. TRBV21-1 is labeled a pseudogene. Material: PBMCs, obtained around atezolizumab (anti-PD-L1) treatment. CDR3 in DNA: TGTGCCAGCAGAGAAACAAGACAGGGGTCCTACGAGCAGTACTTC. Translated: CASRETRQGSYEQYF.